This T cell receptor (beta chain) was profiled in a study of shared clonotypes between healthy human individuals. This CDR3 comprises 14 residues. Germline CDR1 reads MDHEN; CDR2 reads SYDVKM. The ends were cut back, 6 bases at V and 2 bases at J, with 13 bases in the middle. Study findings and constraints: Naive CD4 clonotype sharing across a few donors was 5% to 6%.

With regard to this clone: Its antigen is still unknown.

TCRdb's copy holds only in-frame clones and misses some; the assay was immunoSEQ multiplex PCR. The sample lists around 700,000 clones, about 80% occurring once. The chain carries TRBV28 and TRBJ2-5, with D perhaps TRBD1 (6 bases). Sequencing input: memory CD4+ T cells sorted from blood. Subset here: CD45RA-negative fraction. This TCR was sampled from a woman in her twenties or thirties in good health. Written as DNA, the CDR3 is TGTGCCAGCAGACAGAGGACAGTACAAGAGACCCAGTACTTC. As protein: CASRQRTVQETQYF.